The 19 T cell receptor beta chains given below trace back to one sample, sequenced in a study of CD8+CD57+ T cells in acquired aplastic anemia. CDR3 and TCR beta VDJ profiling relied on a genomic DNA template. Using its own MiXCR run on the reads, TCRdb lists one record per CDR3 protein. The repertoire has 150,000 to 200,000 distinct CDR3 sequences, 35% to 55% of them found once; the top ten carry approximately 1.1%. Material for sequencing was sorted CD4+, CD8+, or CD8+CD57+ T cells (not recorded which) from PBMCs. The origin of the receptors is a human donor in good health.

The V and J genes are TRBV5-5 and TRBJ2-3, with 8 bases lining up with TRBD2. Germline assignment: CDR1 SGHKS and CDR2 YYEKEE (reference sequence). This CDR3 comprises 14 residues. Trimming removed 4 bases from V and 9 bases from J; junction bases left unmatched: 10. This CDR3 reads CASSLKRETLTQYF. The CDR3 DNA sequence: TGTGCCAGCAGCCTGAAGCGGGAGACCCTCACGCAGTATTTT. The full variable domain, in which reference TRBV5-5 and TRBJ2-3 provide the parts outside the CDR3, is DAGVTQSPTHLIKTRGQQVTLRCSPISGHKSVSWYQQVLGQGPQFIFQYYEKEERGRGNFPDRFSARQFPNYSSELNVNALLLGDSALYLCASSLKRETLTQYFGPGTRLTVL.

This chain joins TRBV24-1 and TRBJ2-7; TRBD1 might be the D (7 bases). CDR3 length: 12 residues. Deletions cut 5 bases from V and 9 bases from J, with 13 bases between. The germline CDR1 and CDR2 sequences are KGHDR and SFDVKD. CDR3 DNA: TGTGCCACCAGTGGTTCAGGGGGGATGCAGTACTTC. This encodes CATSGSGGMQYF.

The genes are TRBV19 and TRBJ2-1; 7 bases align to TRBD2. This CDR3 region has 14 residues. Trimming at V came to 7 bases and at J to 5 bases, leaving 8 bases not matched to a gene. Germline V gives CDR1 LNHDA, CDR2 SQIVND (reference sequence). CDR3 residues: CASMGGTWDNEQFF. The DNA of the CDR3 is TGTGCCAGTATGGGGGGGACCTGGGACAATGAGCAGTTCTTC.

In regard to this clonotype: This may be a read error, as it is one base from a much larger clone. This sequence joins TRBV7-9 and TRBJ1-4; D might be TRBD1 (6 bases). This CDR3 spans 15 amino acids. Germline values: CDR1 SEHNR, CDR2 FQNEAQ (reference sequence). Deletions cut 5 bases from V and 5 bases from J, with 15 bases between. CDR3 coding DNA: TGTGCCAGCAGCGATAAGCGGACAGAGAATGAAAAACTGTTTTTT. Its protein product is CASSDKRTENEKLFF.

Concerning this clonotype: This clone may be a read error of a much larger clone one base away. The V and J genes are TRBV7-9 and TRBJ1-4, with 7 bases lining up with TRBD1. Trimming removed 5 bases from V and 8 bases from J; junction bases left unmatched: 8. Germline V gene lookup returns CDR1 SEHNR and CDR2 FQNEAQ (reference sequence). CDR3 length equals 14 residues. In DNA, the CDR3 is TGTGCCAGCAGCGTTGGGCAGGGGGTCGAAAAACTGTTTTTT. It encodes CASSVGQGVEKLFF. The complete variable domain, with remaining parts taken from reference TRBV7-9 and TRBJ1-4, reads DTGVSQNPRHKITKRGQNVTFRCDPISEHNRLYWYRQTLGQGPEFLTYFQNEAQLEKSRLLSDRFSAERPKGSFSTLEIQRTEQGDSAMYLCASSVGQGVEKLFFGSGTQLSVL.

Comments on this clonotype: The limits of the CDR3 on the DNA are not certain, so only TCRdb's listed CDR3 is given. The V gene is TRBV10-3, the J gene TRBJ1-3; TRBD1 is the table's D call and was not checked against the DNA. The CDR3 length equals 16 residues, ends included. In germline, CDR1 is ENHRY, CDR2 SYGVKD. The CDR3 sequence is CAISEMTVGSGNTICF.

The J gene is TRBJ2-5, the V gene TRBV19; D is tentatively TRBD1 or TRBD2 (5 bases each). CDR3 length: 13 amino acids. Germline V CDR1 and CDR2: LNHDA, SQIVND (reference sequence). Trimming removed 9 bases from V and 5 bases from J, with 16 bases in between. CDR3 residues: CASSWGTGETQYF. In nucleotides, the CDR3 is TGTGCCAGCAGCTGGGGGACCGGGGAGACCCAGTACTTC.

This clonotype occurred a few times. The J gene is TRBJ2-7, the V gene TRBV10-3, with TRBD2 matching 8 bases. V shed 5 bases and J 2 bases; nucleotides not matched to a gene: 11. CDR1 and CDR2 from the germline V gene are ENHRY and SYGVKD. This CDR3 region has 16 residues. CDR3 sequence reads: CAISQTGGEKAYEQYF. CDR3 sequence (DNA): TGTGCCATCAGTCAAACGGGGGGGGAAAAGGCCTACGAGCAGTACTTC.

This clonotype showed up just a few times. The chain combines TRBV15 with TRBJ2-7; no definite D call. The V end lost 0 bases, the J end lost 1 base, and 10 bases lay between the germline ends. Germline CDR1 and CDR2: LNHNV and YYDKDF (reference sequence). CDR3 size: 15 residues. The CDR3 nucleotides are TGTGCCACCAGCAGAGAGTTTCAGGCGTCCTACGAGCAGTACTTC. Residues: CATSREFQASYEQYF.

The CDR3 nucleotides read TGTGCCAGCAGTGAGTGGGACAGGGGAACGGAAGCTTTCTTT. Amino acids: CASSEWDRGTEAFF. The rearrangement links TRBV25-1 to TRBJ1-1, with 10 bases matching TRBD1. This CDR3 is 14 amino acids long. Germline trimming cut 3 bases from V and 8 bases from J; bases unmatched to any gene: 6. Germline V gene lookup returns CDR1 MGHDK and CDR2 SYGVNS.

The chain employs TRBV15 and TRBJ1-1, with D tentatively TRBD1 (5 bases). Trimming removed 0 bases from V and 1 base from J, with 12 bases in between. The CDR3 runs 16 residues. Germline V gives CDR1 LNHNV, CDR2 YYDKDF (reference sequence). In DNA, the CDR3 is TGTGCCACCAGCAGAGACAGGACACGGTCGAACACTGAAGCTTTCTTT. It specifies CATSRDRTRSNTEAFF.

The V gene is TRBV29-1, the J gene TRBJ1-2; no reliable D call. The V end was cut by 5 bases, the J end by 0 bases, with 10 bases between. Germline V gene data show CDR1 as SQVTM and CDR2 as ANQGSEA. CDR3 length: 13 amino acids. The CDR3 DNA follows: TGCAGCGTTATGGTAAAAGCTAACTATGGCTACACCTTC. Translated: CSVMVKANYGYTF.

This clonotype was observed at least ten times. The J gene is TRBJ1-2, the V gene TRBV20-1; unclear D gene. Germline CDR1 is DFQATT and CDR2 is SNEGSKA (reference sequence). V lost 1 base to trimming and J lost 4 bases, with 16 bases between them. The length of the CDR3 is 15 residues. The CDR3 here is CSARGSGTGPYGYTF. The CDR3 DNA reads TGCAGTGCTAGAGGCTCTGGCACCGGCCCCTATGGCTACACCTTC.

This rearrangement joins TRBV28 to TRBJ2-7, with D hard to call. Germline lookup yields CDR1 MDHEN and CDR2 SYDVKM. CDR3 size: 14 residues. The V and J ends lost 6 bases and 2 bases respectively, with 14 bases between them. CDR3: CASSLRSGTYEQYF. CDR3 DNA: TGTGCCAGCAGCCTAAGGTCCGGTACCTACGAGCAGTACTTC.

This clonotype was detected only a few times. The chain uses TRBV30 and TRBJ2-7; D gene unclear. With 3 bases removed from V and 4 bases from J, the gap between germline ends came to 7 bases. This CDR3 contains 11 residues. Germline CDR1 reads GTSNPN; CDR2 reads SVGIG (reference sequence). The CDR3: CAWSTDYEQYF. CDR3 nucleotide sequence: TGTGCCTGGAGCACGGATTACGAGCAGTACTTC.

This clonotype was found many times. The V gene is TRBV19, the J gene TRBJ1-5; TRBD1 might be the D (6 bases). The germline CDR1 and CDR2 sequences are LNHDA and SQIVND (reference sequence). Trimming took 3 bases from V and 6 from J, leaving 9 bases between them. There are 13 residues in the CDR3. The CDR3 nucleotides are TGTGCCAGTAGTATGTCAGGGGTTCAGCCCCAGCATTTT. This codes for CASSMSGVQPQHF.

This clonotype was detected only a few times. The chain uses TRBV20-1 and TRBJ2-5, with TRBD2 identical over 10 bases. Germline CDR1 reads DFQATT; CDR2 reads SNEGSKA (reference sequence). The CDR3 spans 14 residues. J gave up 4 bases and V 5 bases, and 7 bases lay outside the gene matches. The CDR3 DNA is TGCAGTGCTTTCCCGGCTAGCGGGAGAGAGACCCAGTACTTC. Residues: CSAFPASGRETQYF.

V usage is TRBV10-3 and J usage is TRBJ2-5; D is uncertain. Between the trimmed V and J ends, which lost 4 bases and 5 bases, there was a span of 14 bases. The CDR3 has 14 amino acids. Germline CDR1 ENHRY, CDR2 SYGVKD. The CDR3 nucleotides read TGTGCCATCAGTGCTAGTCCCCTCTTGGAGACCCAGTACTTC. Its translation is CAISASPLLETQYF.

V and J are TRBV12-3 or TRBV12-4 and TRBJ2-7, with unresolved D. V shed 3 bases and J shed 3 bases, with 6 bases lying between them. This CDR3 is built from 12 residues. The CDR3 region is CASSFIGYEQYF. In DNA, the CDR3 is TGTGCCAGCAGTTTTATCGGCTACGAGCAGTACTTC.